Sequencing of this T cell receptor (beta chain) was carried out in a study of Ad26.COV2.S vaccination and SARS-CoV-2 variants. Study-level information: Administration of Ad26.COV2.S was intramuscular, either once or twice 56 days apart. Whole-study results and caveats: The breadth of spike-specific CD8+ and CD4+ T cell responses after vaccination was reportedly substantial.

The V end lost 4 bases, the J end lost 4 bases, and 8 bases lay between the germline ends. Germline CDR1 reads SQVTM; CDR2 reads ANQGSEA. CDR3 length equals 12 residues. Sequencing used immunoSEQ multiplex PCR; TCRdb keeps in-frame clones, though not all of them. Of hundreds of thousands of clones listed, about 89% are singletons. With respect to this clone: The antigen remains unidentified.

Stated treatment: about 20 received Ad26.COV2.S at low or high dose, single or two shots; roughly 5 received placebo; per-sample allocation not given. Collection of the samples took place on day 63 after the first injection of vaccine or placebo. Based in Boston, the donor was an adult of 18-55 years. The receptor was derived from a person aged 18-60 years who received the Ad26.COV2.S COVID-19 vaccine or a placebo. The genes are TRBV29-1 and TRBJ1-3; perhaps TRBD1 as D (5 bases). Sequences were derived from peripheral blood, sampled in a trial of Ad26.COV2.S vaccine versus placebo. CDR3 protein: CSVAGFGNTIYF. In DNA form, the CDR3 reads TGCAGCGTTGCAGGGTTCGGAAACACCATATATTTT.